This entry lists 10 T cell receptor beta chains sequenced from one sample in a study of PD-L1 blockade in urothelial cancer. The assay was immunoSEQ multiplex PCR, and TCRdb's table has in-frame clones only and misses some. The sample yields about 21,000 clones, 90% seen once. Here the sequenced sample was PBMCs, taken around atezolizumab (anti-PD-L1) treatment. The source is an older woman with urothelial cancer.

This sequence joins TRBV19 and TRBJ2-5; a possible D gene is TRBD2 (5 bases). Trimming cost V 5 bases and J 7 bases, with 14 bases left between them. From germline, CDR1 is LNHDA and CDR2 SQIVND (reference sequence). The CDR3 loop spans 13 amino acids. CDR3 loop: CASSEGPEWTQYF. Written as DNA, the CDR3 is TGTGCCAGTAGTGAGGGCCCAGAATGGACCCAGTACTTC.

V usage is TRBV12-5 and J usage is TRBJ2-1; D call uncertain. CDR1 is LGHNT and CDR2 is FRNRAP in the germline V gene. The ends were cut back, 2 bases at V and 7 bases at J, with 6 bases in the middle. The length of the CDR3 is 12 residues. The DNA of the CDR3 is TGTGCTAGTGGTTTGTACGAGAATGAGCAGTTCTTC. This encodes CASGLYENEQFF. Filled out from reference TRBV12-5 and TRBJ2-1, the complete variable domain reads DARVTQTPRHKVTEMGQEVTMRCQPILGHNTVFWYRQTMMQGLELLAYFRNRAPLDDSGMPKDRFSAEMPDATLATLKIQPSEPRDSAVYFCASGLYENEQFFGPGTRLTVL.

This rearrangement joins TRBV19 to TRBJ2-7; tentative D call: TRBD1 (6 bases). Germline V gene data show CDR1 as LNHDA and CDR2 as SQIVND (reference sequence). The CDR3 covers 17 residues. Trimming took off 3 bases at V and 2 bases at J, with 20 bases between the two ends. CDR3 in amino acids: CASSISLLDSGAYEQYF. Written as DNA, the CDR3 is TGTGCCAGTAGTATTAGTCTCCTGGACAGCGGCGCCTACGAGCAGTACTTC.

The genes are TRBV19 and TRBJ1-3; D perhaps matches TRBD1 (5 bases). CDR1 and CDR2 from the germline V gene are LNHDA and SQIVND (reference sequence). Trimming took 3 bases from V and 4 from J, leaving 10 bases between them. This CDR3 has 14 amino acids. CDR3 residues: CASSIRVAGNTIYF. Here the CDR3 DNA reads TGTGCCAGTAGTATCAGGGTCGCCGGAAACACCATATATTTT.

This chain links TRBV7-3 with TRBJ2-3, with D possibly matching TRBD2 (7 bases). Looked up from germline, CDR1 is SGHTA and CDR2 is FQGTGA. The CDR3 has 16 residues. Trimming removed 5 bases from V and 4 bases from J, with 19 bases in between. The CDR3 coding sequence is TGTGCCAGCAGCGATGGGGGCCGGGGGGCAGCAGATACGCAGTATTTT. Translating it yields CASSDGGRGAADTQYF.

V and J are TRBV5-7 and TRBJ2-6, with D possibly matching TRBD1 (6 bases). TRBV5-7 is given ORF status, its function remaining uncertain. V was shortened by 5 bases and J by 0 bases, with 18 bases between the two germline ends. The CDR3 loop spans 18 amino acids. The CDR3 DNA reads TGTGCCAGCAGGAACTTTCCGGGACAACTCTCTGGGGCCAACGTCCTGACTTTC. It translates to CASRNFPGQLSGANVLTF.

J is TRBJ2-1 and V is TRBV5-1, with 7 bases fitting TRBD2. The ends lost 7 bases at V and 7 bases at J; junction bases unmatched: 8. The CDR3 loop spans 13 amino acids. Germline CDR1 is SGHRS and CDR2 is YFSETQ. The CDR3 loop is CASRAGVVNEQFF. The CDR3 region has the DNA TGCGCCAGCCGGGCGGGAGTGGTGAATGAGCAGTTCTTC. Variable domain in full (rest from reference TRBV5-1 and TRBJ2-1): KAGVTQTPRYLIKTRGQQVTLSCSPISGHRSVSWYQQTPGQGLQFLFEYFSETQRNKGNFPGRFSGRQFSNSRSEMNVSTLELGDSALYLCASRAGVVNEQFFGPGTRLTVL.

Written as DNA, the CDR3 is TGCGCCAGCAGCTTGGTACCAAGCGGCTCGAGCGGAGATACGCAGTATTTT. This encodes CASSLVPSGSSGDTQYF. The chain has TRBV5-1 and TRBJ2-3, with D possibly TRBD2 on 5 matching bases. CDR3 length: 17 amino acids. CDR1 is SGHRS, CDR2 YFSETQ, per germline. The V end lost 0 bases, the J end lost 5 bases, and 19 bases lay between the germline ends.

The rearrangement joins TRBV7-2 to TRBJ2-1, with 15 bases that match TRBD2. The CDR3 totals 15 residues. After removal of 4 bases from V and 10 bases from J, the junction contained 5 bases not matched to a gene. The germline gives CDR1 SGHTA, CDR2 FQGNSA. The CDR3 loop is CASSSGLAGGWEQFF. CDR3 DNA: TGTGCCAGCAGCTCGGGACTAGCGGGAGGTTGGGAGCAGTTCTTC.

This clone was recorded once. The V gene is TRBV7-9, the J gene TRBJ2-1, with TRBD2 matching 10 bases. Germline lookup yields CDR1 SEHNR and CDR2 FQNEAQ (reference sequence). The CDR3 covers 16 residues. V was clipped by 1 base and J by 8 bases; unmatched bases: 8. The CDR3 spells CASSLDILAGVDEQFF. The CDR3, as DNA: TGTGCCAGCAGCTTAGACATCCTAGCGGGGGTGGATGAGCAGTTCTTC.